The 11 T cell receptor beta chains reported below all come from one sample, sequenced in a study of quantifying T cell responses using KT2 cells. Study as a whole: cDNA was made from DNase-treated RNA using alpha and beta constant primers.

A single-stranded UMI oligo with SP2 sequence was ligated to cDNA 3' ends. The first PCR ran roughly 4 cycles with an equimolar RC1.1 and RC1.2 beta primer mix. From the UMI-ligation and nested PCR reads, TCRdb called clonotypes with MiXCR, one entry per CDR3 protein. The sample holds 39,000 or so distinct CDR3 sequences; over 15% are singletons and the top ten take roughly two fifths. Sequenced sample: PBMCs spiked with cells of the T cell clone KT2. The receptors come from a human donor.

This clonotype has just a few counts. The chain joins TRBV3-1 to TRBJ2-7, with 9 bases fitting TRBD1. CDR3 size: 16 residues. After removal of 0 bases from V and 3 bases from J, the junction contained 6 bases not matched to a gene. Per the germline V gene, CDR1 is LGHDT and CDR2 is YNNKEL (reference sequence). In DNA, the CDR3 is TGTGCCAGCAGCCAAGAGAGGGGGACAGGGTTCTACGAGCAGTACTTC. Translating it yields CASSQERGTGFYEQYF.

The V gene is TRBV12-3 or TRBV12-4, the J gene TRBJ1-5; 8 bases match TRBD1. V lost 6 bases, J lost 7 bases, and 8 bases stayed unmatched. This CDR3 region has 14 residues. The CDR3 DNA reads TGTGCCAGCAGACCCGGACAGGGAGGGCAGCCCCAGCATTTT. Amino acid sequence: CASRPGQGGQPQHF.

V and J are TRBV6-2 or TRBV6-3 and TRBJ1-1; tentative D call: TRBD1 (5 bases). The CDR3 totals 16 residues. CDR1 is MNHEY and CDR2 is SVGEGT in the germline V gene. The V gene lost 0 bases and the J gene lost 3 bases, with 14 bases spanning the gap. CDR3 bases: TGTGCCAGCAGTTACTCTAGAGGGACTGGGGACACTGAAGCTTTCTTT. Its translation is CASSYSRGTGDTEAFF.

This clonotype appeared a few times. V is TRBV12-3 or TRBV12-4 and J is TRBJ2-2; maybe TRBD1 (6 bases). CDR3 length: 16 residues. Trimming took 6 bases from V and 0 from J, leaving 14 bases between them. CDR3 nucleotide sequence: TGTGCCAGCAGGGCCTCCGGGACAACGAACACCGGGGAGCTGTTTTTT. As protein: CASRASGTTNTGELFF.

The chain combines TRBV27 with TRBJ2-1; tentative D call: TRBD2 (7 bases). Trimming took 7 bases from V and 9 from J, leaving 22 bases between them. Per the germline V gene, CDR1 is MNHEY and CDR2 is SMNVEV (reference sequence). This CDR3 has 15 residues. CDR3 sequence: CASTRNKGGTGEQFF. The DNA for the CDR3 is TGTGCCAGCACCCGTAACAAGGGGGGGACGGGTGAGCAGTTCTTC.

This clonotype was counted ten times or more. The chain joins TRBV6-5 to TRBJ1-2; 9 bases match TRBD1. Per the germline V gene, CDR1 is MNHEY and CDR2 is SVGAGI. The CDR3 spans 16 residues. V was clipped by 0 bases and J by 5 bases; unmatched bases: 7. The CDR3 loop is CASSYSGTGNYYGYTF. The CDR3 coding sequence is TGTGCCAGCAGTTACTCGGGGACAGGGAATTATTATGGCTACACCTTC.

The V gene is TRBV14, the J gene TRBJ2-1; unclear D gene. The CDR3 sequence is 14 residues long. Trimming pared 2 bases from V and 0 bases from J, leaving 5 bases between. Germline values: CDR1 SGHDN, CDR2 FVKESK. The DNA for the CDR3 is TGTGCCAGCAGCCAATTTATCTCCTACAATGAGCAGTTCTTC. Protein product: CASSQFISYNEQFF.

DNA for the CDR3: TGTGCCAGTAGTAACGACAGGGTTCGTGGCTACACCTTC. It translates to CASSNDRVRGYTF. V and J are TRBV19 and TRBJ1-2, with 7 bases that match TRBD1. This CDR3 is 13 amino acids long. The V and J ends lost 4 bases and 7 bases, in that order; junction bases with no gene match: 6. Germline CDR1 and CDR2: LNHDA and SQIVND (reference sequence).

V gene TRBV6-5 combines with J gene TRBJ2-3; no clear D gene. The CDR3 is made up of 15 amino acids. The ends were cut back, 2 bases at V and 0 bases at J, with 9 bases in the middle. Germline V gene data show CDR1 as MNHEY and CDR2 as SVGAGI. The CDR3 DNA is TGTGCCAGCAGTTACGTCCCCGGCAGCACAGATACGCAGTATTTT. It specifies CASSYVPGSTDTQYF.

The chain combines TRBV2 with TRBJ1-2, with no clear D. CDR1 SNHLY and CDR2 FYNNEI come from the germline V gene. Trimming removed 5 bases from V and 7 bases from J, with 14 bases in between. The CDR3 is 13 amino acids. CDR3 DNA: TGTGCCAGCAGTCCCGGAATTTGGCGTGGCTACACCTTC. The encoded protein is CASSPGIWRGYTF.

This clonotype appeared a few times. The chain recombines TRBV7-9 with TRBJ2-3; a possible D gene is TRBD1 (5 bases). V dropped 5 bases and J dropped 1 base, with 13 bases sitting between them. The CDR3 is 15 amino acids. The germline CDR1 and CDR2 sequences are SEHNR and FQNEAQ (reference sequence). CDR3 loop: CASSPAEGGTDTQYF. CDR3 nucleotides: TGTGCCAGCAGCCCCGCCGAAGGGGGCACAGATACGCAGTATTTT.